This TCR beta chain was found in a study of cytotoxic CD8 clonotypes in ibrutinib-treated CLL. The CDR3 consists of 15 residues. Germline V CDR1 and CDR2: MDHEN, SYDVKM. V was trimmed by 2 bases and J by 2 bases, leaving 13 bases between them. This clone was seen a single time. Profiling relied on immunoSEQ multiplex PCR, and the TCRdb table lists in-frame clones only, not all of them. The table lists about 300,000 clones, 67% of them singletons. V usage is TRBV28 and J usage is TRBJ2-7; D remains unclear. The sample was PBMCs, taken after 36 months of ibrutinib treatment. This clonotype was sampled from a human donor with chronic lymphocytic leukemia. CDR3 protein: CASSLSILAAYEQYF. In nucleotides, the CDR3 is TGTGCCAGCAGTTTAAGTATACTCGCCGCCTACGAGCAGTACTTC.